Reported below is one TCR beta chain. Antigen unknown. This sample stems from a study of shared clonotypes between healthy human individuals. Study-wide points: When compared with the clonotypes that were shared by all four sorted-subset donors, the non-shared clonotypes turned out to have lower generation probabilities.

DNA at 150 to 250 ng, approximately 30,000 T cell genomes, went into sorted-subset replicate PCRs. Using immunoSEQ multiplex PCR, the repertoire was profiled, and TCRdb retains in-frame clones only, with some absent. The sample has millions of clones; over 85% are singletons. Looked up from germline, CDR1 is SEHNR and CDR2 is FQNEAQ (reference sequence). V dropped 8 bases and J dropped 4 bases, with 18 bases sitting between them. The CDR3 extends over 14 amino acids. The rearrangement uses TRBV7-9 and TRBJ2-7; maybe TRBD1 (6 bases). Sequences were obtained from naive CD4+ T cells sorted from blood. Indicated subset: CD45RA+ positively selected. This sequence was found in a man younger than 35 in good health. Here the CDR3 DNA reads TGTGCCAGCGGCGTACAGGGTGGAGTGTACGAGCAGTACTTC. Its translation: CASGVQGGVYEQYF.